This TCR beta chain is from a study of long-term antiretroviral therapy in people with HIV. Whole-study results and caveats: CDR3 length ranges were narrower in HIV repertoires than in controls. Pre-ART expanded TRB clones stayed dominant throughout, though often decreasing after ART.

Points on this clone: Its antigen is as yet unknown.

Assay version v3.0 of immunoSEQ was used, and it was run at survey level. Profiling relied on immunoSEQ multiplex PCR, and the TCRdb table lists in-frame clones only, not all of them. The data contain 20,000 to 25,000 clones, about 83% of them singletons. The ends were cut back, 5 bases at V and 3 bases at J, with 11 bases in the middle. The germline V gene has CDR1 SGHRS and CDR2 YFSETQ. The CDR3 contains 13 residues. The sequence was collected from a young man with HIV. This sequence joins TRBV5-1 and TRBJ2-5; D gene ambiguous. The starting material was unsorted PBMCs, obtained 3 years after starting antiretroviral therapy. The CDR3 sequence: CASSAVPEETQYF. The CDR3 DNA is TGCGCCAGCAGTGCAGTTCCGGAAGAGACCCAGTACTTC.